This T cell receptor (beta chain) is drawn from a study of post-analysis software for immune sequencing data. Study as a whole: Included among the disease courses, which were recorded for the cohort, were relapsing-remitting, secondary progressive and progressive-relapsing multiple sclerosis. Study-wide results and caveats: Patients carried 5 or 6 TRBV segments more frequently than controls did, and TRBV5-6, TRBV5-1 and TRBV20-1 were among them.

This clonotype was seen a handful of times. Its target is unknown. TCR beta libraries were prepared from cDNA with unique molecular identifiers. TCRdb re-called the PCR reads with MiXCR, one entry per CDR3 protein. The repertoire holds roughly 730,000 distinct CDR3 sequences, with just under 30% as singletons. The CDR3 length is 16 residues. CDR1 DFQATT and CDR2 SNEGSKA come from the germline V gene (reference sequence). With 0 bases removed from V and 8 bases from J, the gap between germline ends came to 20 bases. Specimen: blood. This rearrangement joins TRBV20-1 to TRBJ2-1; D is unclear. The source is a girl aged 5-17 years with multiple sclerosis. CDR3 sequence reads: CSARDSERAANDEQFF. CDR3 bases: TGCAGTGCTAGAGATTCGGAGCGTGCGGCAAATGATGAGCAGTTCTTC.